Following are 15 T cell receptor beta chains from one sample sequenced in a study of T cells after yellow fever vaccination. TCRdb re-called the 5' RACE reads through MiXCR, storing one row per CDR3 protein. The data contain hundreds of thousands of distinct CDR3 sequences, about 3.5% of them singletons. The specimen was PBMCs, collected on the day of the yellow fever booster vaccination. These receptors originate from a man younger than 30 who received the YFV17D yellow fever vaccine.

This clonotype was picked up a small number of times. The chain couples TRBV18 to TRBJ1-2; D might be TRBD1 (5 bases). Trimming removed 4 bases at V and 10 bases at J, with 19 bases between. The V gene's germline CDR1 is KGHSH and CDR2 LQKENI. The CDR3 is 14 residues long. CDR3 coding DNA: TGTGCCAGCTCACGGCTCGGGACCGGGCTTGACTACACCTTC. Amino acids: CASSRLGTGLDYTF.

This clonotype occurred many times. The chain has TRBV20-1 and TRBJ1-5, with 7 nucleotides matching TRBD1. V was clipped by 0 bases and J by 2 bases; unmatched bases: 4. Germline V gene sequence: CDR1 DFQATT, CDR2 SNEGSKA (reference sequence). The CDR3 is 15 residues long. The CDR3 bases are TGCAGTGCTAGAGATCCCACAGGGGGCAATCAGCCCCAGCATTTT. This codes for CSARDPTGGNQPQHF.

This clonotype was observed a handful of times. This sequence joins TRBV4-1 and TRBJ2-2; D gene uncertain. There are 16 residues in the CDR3. Trimming cost V 5 bases and J 4 bases, with 17 bases left between them. The germline CDR1 and CDR2 sequences are MGHRA and YSYEKL. CDR3 DNA: TGCGCCAGCAGCGCCCCTCTTCGGTTACGCACCGGGGAGCTGTTTTTT. Its translation: CASSAPLRLRTGELFF.

This clonotype has a handful of counts. The rearrangement links TRBV4-1 to TRBJ1-2; D gene uncertain. This CDR3 is 14 amino acids long. Germline assignment: CDR1 MGHRA and CDR2 YSYEKL. Trimming stripped 3 bases from V and 0 bases from J, with 8 bases between. The DNA of the CDR3 is TGCGCCAGCAGCCACCCCTCGACTAACTATGGCTACACCTTC. Translating it yields CASSHPSTNYGYTF.

This clonotype has a handful of counts. The chain combines TRBV7-9 with TRBJ1-4; no firm D call. The length of the CDR3 is 14 residues. Trimming stripped 7 bases from V and 0 bases from J, with 9 bases between. CDR1 and CDR2 from the germline V gene are SEHNR and FQNEAQ (reference sequence). CDR3 protein: CASKRTSTNEKLFF. CDR3 DNA sequence: TGTGCCAGCAAGAGGACGTCAACTAATGAAAAACTGTTTTTT.

Concerning this clonotype itself: A single base separates this from a much larger clone, so it may be a read error. V gene TRBV29-1 combines with J gene TRBJ2-3, with 7 bases aligning to TRBD2. The germline CDR1 and CDR2 sequences are SQVTM and ANQGSEA. The CDR3 has 14 residues. For the CDR3, the DNA is TGCAGCGTGTGTGGCCTCGTGGGGGGGGATACGCAGAATTTT. Translation gives CSVCGLVGGDTQNF.

The chain combines TRBV6-5 with TRBJ1-6, with D possibly TRBD1 on 6 matching bases. This CDR3 is built from 16 residues. Germline V CDR1 and CDR2: MNHEY, SVGAGI. V lost 0 bases and J 5 bases, leaving 11 bases between the germline ends. CDR3 DNA sequence: TGTGCCAGCAGTTACTCTTGGGGGCAAGATAATTCACCCCTCCACTTT. Encoded protein: CASSYSWGQDNSPLHF.

This clonotype was observed many times. The gene calls are TRBV21-1 and TRBJ2-7; the table's D call of TRBD1 was not tested on the DNA. TRBV21-1 is listed as a pseudogene. CDR3 length equals 16 residues. This chain's CDR3 is CASRPPPVCLAYEQYV. For the CDR3, the DNA is TGTGCCAGCAGGCCCCCTCCGGTCTGCTTGGCCTACGAGCAGTACGTC.

Only a few counts were recorded for this clonotype. V usage is TRBV5-1 and J usage is TRBJ2-5, with 11 bases lining up with TRBD2. V lost 2 bases and J lost 4; bases outside the gene matches: 4. The CDR3 has 15 residues. The germline gives CDR1 SGHRS, CDR2 YFSETQ. The chain's CDR3 is CASSFIGTSGETQYF. The DNA of the CDR3 is TGCGCCAGCAGCTTTATCGGGACTAGCGGAGAGACCCAGTACTTC.

This clonotype was observed many times. The chain links TRBV29-1 to TRBJ1-2; TRBD1 might be the D (6 bases). Germline V lookup: CDR1 SQVTM, CDR2 ANQGSEA. The CDR3 contains 14 residues. V was pared by 2 bases and J by 2 bases, with 12 bases between. The CDR3 here is CSVERGAENYGYTF. Here the CDR3 DNA reads TGCAGCGTTGAAAGGGGGGCCGAGAACTATGGCTACACCTTC.

At least ten counts were recorded for this clonotype. The chain's CDR3 is CASRLAGEETQYF. CDR3 DNA sequence: TGTGCCAGCAGACTAGCGGGCGAAGAGACCCAGTACTTC. The genes are TRBV7-2 and TRBJ2-5; TRBD2 matches at 9 bases. Unmatched junction bases numbered 2, after V lost 6 bases and J lost 3 bases. The CDR3 is 13 residues long. In germline, CDR1 is SGHTA, CDR2 FQGNSA.

This chain connects TRBV5-1 to TRBJ2-1; a possible D gene is TRBD1 (6 bases). The germline CDR1 and CDR2 sequences are SGHRS and YFSETQ. V was clipped by 3 bases and J by 6 bases, with 10 bases between them. The CDR3 sequence is 13 residues long. The CDR3 protein is CASSSGQLNEQFF. The CDR3, as DNA: TGCGCCAGCAGCTCTGGACAGCTCAATGAGCAGTTCTTC.

This clonotype has ten or more counts. The chain uses TRBV15 and TRBJ1-1; no clear D. CDR1 is LNHNV, CDR2 YYDKDF, per germline (reference sequence). Trimming left V 0 bases short and J 0 bases short, with 5 bases between. The CDR3 length is 14 residues. The CDR3 sequence: CATSRDILNTEAFF. CDR3 nucleotide sequence: TGTGCCACCAGCAGAGACATCCTGAACACTGAAGCTTTCTTT. The whole variable domain, filled in from reference TRBV15 and TRBJ1-1, reads DAMVIQNPRYQVTQFGKPVTLSCSQTLNHNVMYWYQQKSSQAPKLLFHYYDKDFNNEADTPDNFQSRRPNTSFCFLDIRSPGLGDTAMYLCATSRDILNTEAFFGQGTRLTVV.

This chain connects TRBV21-1 to TRBJ1-5; the table's D call, TRBD1, was not checked against the DNA. TRBV21-1 corresponds to a pseudogene. The CDR3 runs to 15 residues. The DNA for the CDR3 is TGTGCCAGCAGCAAAGATGGGCAGGGTAATCAGCCCCAGCATTTT. Encoded protein: CASSKDGQGNQPQHF.

This clonotype has just a few counts. This could be a read error, since a much larger clone is one nucleotide away. The J gene is TRBJ2-5, the V gene TRBV12-3 or TRBV12-4, with D maybe TRBD2 (5 bases). This CDR3 comprises 12 residues. The ends were cut back, 6 bases at V and 5 bases at J, with 10 bases in the middle. The CDR3 DNA reads as TGTGCCAGCAGCCCGGGGTGGGAGACCCAGTACTTC. Translation gives CASSPGWETQYF.